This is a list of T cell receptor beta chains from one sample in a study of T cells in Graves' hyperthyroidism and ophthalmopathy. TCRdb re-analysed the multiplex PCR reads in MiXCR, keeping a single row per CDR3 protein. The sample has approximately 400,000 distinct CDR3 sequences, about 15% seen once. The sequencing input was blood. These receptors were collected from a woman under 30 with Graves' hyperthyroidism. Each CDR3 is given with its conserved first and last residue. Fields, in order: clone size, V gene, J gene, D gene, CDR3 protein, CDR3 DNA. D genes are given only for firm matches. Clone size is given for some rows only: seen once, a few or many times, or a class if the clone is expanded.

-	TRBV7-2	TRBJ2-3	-	CASSQTQGTQYF	TGTGCCAGCAGCCAGACGCAGGGTACGCAGTATTTT
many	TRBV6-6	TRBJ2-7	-	CASSYGAGNYEQYF	TGTGCCAGCAGTTATGGGGCAGGGAATTACGAGCAGTACTTC
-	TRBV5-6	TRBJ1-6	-	CASSSGSSPLHF	TGTGCCAGCAGCTCGGGGTCGTCACCCCTCCACTTT
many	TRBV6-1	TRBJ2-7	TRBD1	CASSPRQGHYEQYF	TGTGCCAGCAGTCCCCGACAGGGACACTACGAGCAGTACTTC
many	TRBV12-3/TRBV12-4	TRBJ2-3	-	CASSFEMNADTQYF	TGTGCCAGCAGTTTCGAAATGAACGCAGATACGCAGTATTTT
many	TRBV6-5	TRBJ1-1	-	CASSYSGAMNTEAFF	TGTGCCAGCAGTTACTCGGGAGCGATGAACACTGAAGCTTTCTTT
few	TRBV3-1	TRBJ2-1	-	CASTRPRASSYNEQFF	TGTGCCAGCACAAGACCCAGGGCCAGCTCCTACAATGAGCAGTTCTTC
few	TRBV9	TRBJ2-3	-	CASSSLARPSTDTQYF	TGTGCCAGCAGCTCCCTCGCCCGGCCTAGCACAGATACGCAGTATTTT
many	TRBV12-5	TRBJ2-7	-	CASGLSPIYEQYF	TGTGCTAGTGGTTTGTCACCGATCTACGAGCAGTACTTC
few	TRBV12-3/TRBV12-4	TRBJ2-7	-	CASSLSLGGGWNEQYF	TGTGCCAGCAGTTTATCGTTAGGTGGGGGATGGAACGAGCAGTACTTC
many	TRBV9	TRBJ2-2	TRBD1	CASSVGGQGWTGELFF	TGTGCCAGCAGCGTAGGGGGACAGGGCTGGACCGGGGAGCTGTTTTTT
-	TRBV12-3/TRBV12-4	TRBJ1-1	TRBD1	CASRAGGYRTEAFF	TGTGCCAGCAGAGCAGGGGGCTACCGCACTGAAGCTTTCTTT
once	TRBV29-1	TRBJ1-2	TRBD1	CSVEGGQGTVDGYTF	TGCAGCGTTGAGGGGGGACAGGGAACGGTAGATGGCTACACCTTC
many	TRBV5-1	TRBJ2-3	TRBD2	CASSSLAGGFTDTQYF	TGCGCCAGCAGCTCTCTAGCGGGAGGTTTCACAGATACGCAGTATTTT
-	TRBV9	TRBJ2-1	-	CASSARRGAYNEQFF	TGTGCCAGCAGCGCTCGTAGGGGCGCCTACAATGAGCAGTTCTTC
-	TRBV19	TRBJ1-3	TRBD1	CASMGQASSGNTIYF	TGTGCCAGTATGGGACAGGCCTCCTCTGGAAACACCATATATTTT
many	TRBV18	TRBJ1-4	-	CASSPQDAATNEKLFF	TGTGCCAGCTCACCACAGGACGCAGCAACTAATGAAAAACTGTTTTTT
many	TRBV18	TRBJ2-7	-	CASSLDPLGEQYF	TGTGCCAGCTCCCTAGACCCCCTGGGCGAGCAGTACTTC
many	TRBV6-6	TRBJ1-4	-	CASSYSGGTNEKLFF	TGTGCCAGCAGTTACTCGGGAGGGACTAATGAAAAACTGTTTTTT
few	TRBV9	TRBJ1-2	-	CASSPNHGVGYTF	TGTGCCAGCAGCCCAAACCACGGGGTGGGCTACACCTTC
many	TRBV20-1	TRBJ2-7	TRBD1	CSASQGARGDEQYF	TGCAGTGCCAGCCAGGGGGCCAGGGGGGACGAGCAGTACTTC
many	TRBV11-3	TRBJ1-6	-	CASSSGSGNSPLHF	TGTGCCAGCAGCTCCGGGTCGGGTAATTCACCCCTCCACTTT
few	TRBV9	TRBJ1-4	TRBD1	CASSAQGGNEKLFF	TGTGCCAGCAGCGCCCAGGGGGGTAATGAAAAACTGTTTTTT
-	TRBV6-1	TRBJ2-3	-	CASSGAQGAGLDTQYF	TGTGCCAGCAGTGGAGCGCAGGGAGCTGGTCTAGATACGCAGTATTTT
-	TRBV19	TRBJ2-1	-	CASSPGGSRTNEQFF	TGTGCCAGTAGCCCCGGTGGGAGCAGAACCAATGAGCAGTTCTTC
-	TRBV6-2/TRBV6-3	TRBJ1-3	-	CASTANGWNTIYF	TGTGCCAGCACGGCTAATGGATGGAACACCATATATTTT
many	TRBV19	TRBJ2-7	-	CASSMTAGGEQYF	TGTGCCAGTAGTATGACGGCAGGCGGTGAGCAGTACTTC
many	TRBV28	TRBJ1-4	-	CASSLLGGNEKLFF	TGTGCCAGCAGTTTACTGGGGGGAAATGAAAAACTGTTTTTT
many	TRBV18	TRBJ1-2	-	CASSPLADGYTF	TGTGCCAGCTCACCGCTTGCGGATGGCTACACCTTC
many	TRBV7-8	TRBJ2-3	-	CASSLDQGVKQDTQYF	TGTGCCAGCAGCTTAGATCAGGGCGTGAAGCAAGATACGCAGTATTTT
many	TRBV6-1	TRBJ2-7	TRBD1	CAAGGPDRAPYEQYF	TGTGCCGCGGGCGGGCCAGACAGGGCGCCCTACGAGCAGTACTTC
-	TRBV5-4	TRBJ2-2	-	CAGGHKNTGELFF	TGTGCCGGCGGACACAAGAACACCGGGGAGCTGTTTTTT
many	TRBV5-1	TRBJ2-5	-	CASSLSGDETQYF	TGCGCCAGCAGCTTGTCAGGGGATGAGACCCAGTACTTC
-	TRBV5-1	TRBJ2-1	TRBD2	CASSWISGGSNEQFF	TGCGCCAGCAGCTGGATTAGCGGGGGATCCAATGAGCAGTTCTTC
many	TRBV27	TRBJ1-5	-	CATPQGCNQPQHF	TGTGCCACCCCACAGGGCTGCAATCAGCCCCAGCATTTT
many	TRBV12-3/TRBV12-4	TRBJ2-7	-	CASSPQSSGTYEQYF	TGTGCCAGCAGTCCCCAGAGTAGCGGTACCTACGAGCAGTACTTC
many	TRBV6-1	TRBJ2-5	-	CASSSDIQETQYF	TGTGCCAGCAGTTCGGACATACAAGAGACCCAGTACTTC
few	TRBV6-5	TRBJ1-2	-	CASSYGLNYGYTF	TGTGCCAGCAGTTATGGGTTAAACTATGGCTACACCTTC
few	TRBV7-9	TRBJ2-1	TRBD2	CASSSIPSGSFYNEQFF	TGTGCCAGCAGCTCAATTCCTAGCGGGAGCTTCTACAATGAGCAGTTCTTC
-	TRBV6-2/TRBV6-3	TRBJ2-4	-	CASRDRDRRAKNIQYF	TGTGCCAGCAGGGACCGGGATCGGCGGGCCAAAAACATTCAGTACTTC
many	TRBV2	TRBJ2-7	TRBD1	CASTKDRSYEQYF	TGTGCCAGCACCAAGGACAGGTCCTACGAGCAGTACTTC
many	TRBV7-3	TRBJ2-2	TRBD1	CASSFRAGGYTGELFF	TGTGCCAGCAGCTTTCGGGCAGGGGGCTACACCGGGGAGCTGTTTTTT
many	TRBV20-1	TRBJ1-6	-	CSARQAGNNSPLHF	TGCAGTGCTAGACAGGCAGGCAATAATTCACCCCTCCACTTT
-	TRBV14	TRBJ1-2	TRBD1	CASSQDRGGQEDGYTF	TGTGCCAGCAGCCAAGATCGAGGGGGACAGGAAGATGGCTACACCTTC
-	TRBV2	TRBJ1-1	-	CASDSSQMNTEAFF	TGTGCCAGCGATTCGAGTCAGATGAACACTGAAGCTTTCTTT
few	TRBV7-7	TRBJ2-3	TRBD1	CASSQGTGVDTQYF	TGTGCTAGCTCGCAGGGGACAGGGGTAGATACGCAGTATTTT
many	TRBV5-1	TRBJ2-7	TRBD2	CASAKFSGGAYEQYF	TGCGCCAGCGCTAAATTTAGCGGGGGGGCCTACGAGCAGTACTTC
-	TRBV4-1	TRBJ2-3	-	CASSQVPPDTQYF	TGCGCCAGCAGCCAAGTTCCCCCAGATACGCAGTATTTT
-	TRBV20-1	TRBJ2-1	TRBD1	CSARAGTANNEQFF	TGCAGTGCTAGAGCCGGGACAGCCAACAATGAGCAGTTCTTC
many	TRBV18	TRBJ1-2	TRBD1	CASSPPGPTGFGYTF	TGTGCCAGCTCACCACCGGGGCCGACAGGGTTTGGCTACACCTTC
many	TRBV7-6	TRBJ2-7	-	CASSLYLGDHYEQYF	TGTGCCAGCAGCTTATATCTCGGGGACCACTACGAGCAGTACTTC
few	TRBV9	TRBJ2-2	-	CASTLAGTAPGELFF	TGTGCCAGCACCCTGGCCGGGACCGCCCCCGGGGAGCTGTTTTTT